This TCR beta chain stems from a study of chemoradiotherapy in HPV16-positive cancers. Clones were sequenced by immunoSEQ multiplex PCR, and TCRdb holds only the in-frame ones, with some missing. The sample gives fewer than 7,500 clones, approximately 93% of which show up once; 20% to 25% is in the top ten. Repertoires were sampled repeatedly during chemoradiotherapy. V gave up 3 bases and J gave up 5 bases; unmatched junction bases: 5. Germline CDR1 and CDR2: SEHNR and FQNEAQ (reference sequence). The CDR3 runs to 16 residues. This specimen consisted of blood, obtained from a patient who underwent chemoradiotherapy. The V and J genes are TRBV7-9 and TRBJ1-6; 9 positions agree with TRBD1. The clonotype comes from a human donor with HPV-associated anogenital cancer. The CDR3: CASSFRDRDDNSPLHF. As DNA, the CDR3 is TGTGCCAGCAGCTTCCGGGACAGGGATGATAATTCACCCCTCCACTTT.